The clone carrying this TCR beta chain was found many times. Its target is unknown. This sample is drawn from a study of early T cells in non-severe SARS-CoV-2 infection. The wider study: Investigators sequenced bulk RNA drawn from unsorted whole blood, and chains remained unpaired.

Deletions cut 4 bases from V and 0 bases from J, with 6 bases between. CDR1 and CDR2 (germline): SGHDN, FVKESK. The CDR3 sequence is 14 residues long. Unique molecular identifiers (one per individual cDNA molecule) were attached. One entry per CDR3 protein, called by TCRdb with MiXCR from the 5' RACE reads. Seen here are some 57,000 distinct CDR3 sequences, 8% to 9% observed once, and the top ten hold about 4.2%. Study-level points and caveats: Matches to VDJdb favored anti-spike CD8 responses and missed private and CD4 specificities.

Sequencing was done on a sample of whole blood. The genes are TRBV14 and TRBJ2-2, with no clear D. The TCR comes from an adult who was a healthcare worker with PCR-confirmed SARS-CoV-2 infection or an uninfected control (not recorded which). The CDR3 nucleotides are TGTGCCAGCAGCCTGAGCTCGAACACCGGGGAGCTGTTTTTT. Translating gives CASSLSSNTGELFF.